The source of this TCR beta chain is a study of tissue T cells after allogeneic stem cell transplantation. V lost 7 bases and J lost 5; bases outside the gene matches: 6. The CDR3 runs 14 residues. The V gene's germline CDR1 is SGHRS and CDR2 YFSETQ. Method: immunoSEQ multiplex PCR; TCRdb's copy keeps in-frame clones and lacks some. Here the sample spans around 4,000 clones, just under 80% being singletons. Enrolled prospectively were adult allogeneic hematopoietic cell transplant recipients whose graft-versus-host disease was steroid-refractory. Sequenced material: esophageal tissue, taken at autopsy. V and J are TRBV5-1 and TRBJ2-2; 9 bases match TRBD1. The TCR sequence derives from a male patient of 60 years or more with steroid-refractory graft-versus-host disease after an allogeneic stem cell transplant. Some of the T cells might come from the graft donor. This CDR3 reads CASGGQGFTGELFF. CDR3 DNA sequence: TGCGCCAGCGGCGGACAGGGGTTTACCGGGGAGCTGTTTTTT.